A selection of T cell receptor beta chains follows, all from one sample in a study of spatial heterogeneity in lung cancer. From the 5' RACE reads, TCRdb called clonotypes with MiXCR, one entry per CDR3 protein. The table records tens of thousands of distinct CDR3 sequences, under 7.5% of them present only once. The input for sequencing was PBMCs, taken at surgery. Every receptor here comes from a female donor with early-stage non-small cell lung cancer. The conserved cysteine and the conserved F or W are not part of the CDR3 here. Only part of the rows carry a size: once, few, many, or a class if the clone is expanded.

>few|TRBV28
ASSSPSGTAGPPETQY
>-|TRBV4-1
ASSPTVQTSGGEIEY
>many|TRBV20-1
STPTGLYGYT
>few|TRBV7-9
ASSLGYPNEQF
>many|TRBV5-1
ASSSIAGGSETQY
>-|TRBV20-1
SVSPFTDTQY
>-|TRBV21-1
ASSKEPGRHCNEKLF
>-|TRBV7-9
ASSLQGDNQPQH
>few|TRBV7-3
ASSSQAYTEAF
>many|TRBV11-2
ASSWGYDEQF
>few|TRBV10-3
AIQGVPTQPQH
>many|TRBV2
ASRGRGTNTEAF
>many|TRBV5-1
ASSSQGVGTDTQY
>many|TRBV21-1
ASSHGDRGYYEQY
>many|TRBV12-3/TRBV12-4
ASSLYGPQNSPLH
>many|TRBV7-9
ASSSRGPDTQY
>many|TRBV29-1
SVDGVDEKLF
>many|TRBV30
AWRRGWANVLT
>many|TRBV5-1
ASSLDHPLYNEQF
>many|TRBV3-1
ASSQGGLAQETQY
>many|TRBV2
ASRETSGANTGELF
>few|TRBV28
ASQGGYAYEQY
>many|TRBV20-1
SATSLSGANVLT
>-|TRBV11-1
ASARALEQY
>many|TRBV24-1
ATSTGWNRETQY
>many|TRBV5-1
ASSLHYEQY
>-|TRBV20-1
SATRTFRGSSF
>many|TRBV23-1
ADVVSTQY
>few|TRBV3-1
ASRGFLQGPETQY
>-|TRBV2
ASKWYRETQY
>many|TRBV3-1
ASSRRTGQETQY
>many|TRBV20-1
SARDGWEDEKLF
>many|TRBV12-3/TRBV12-4
ASSLRVKQDEQF
>many|TRBV13
ASSLGQGTGYGYT
>many|TRBV28
ASRRTGESQPQH
>many|TRBV7-2
ASSFRTGVADTQY
>many|TRBV4-3
ASSRGSVGEQF
>many|TRBV29-1
SVGATNEKLF
>-|TRBV28
ASSPQGTRGWAF
>many|TRBV7-2
ASKPPPERGNEQF
>few|TRBV2
ASSGDGGSNQPQH
>many|TRBV7-2
ASSLGLAANNEQF
>-|TRBV6-6
ASSYGREETQY
>-|TRBV2
ASSTYSYDSNQPQH
>many|TRBV20-1
SGSRGDTDTQY
>-|TRBV3-1
ASSPGPDTGYGYT